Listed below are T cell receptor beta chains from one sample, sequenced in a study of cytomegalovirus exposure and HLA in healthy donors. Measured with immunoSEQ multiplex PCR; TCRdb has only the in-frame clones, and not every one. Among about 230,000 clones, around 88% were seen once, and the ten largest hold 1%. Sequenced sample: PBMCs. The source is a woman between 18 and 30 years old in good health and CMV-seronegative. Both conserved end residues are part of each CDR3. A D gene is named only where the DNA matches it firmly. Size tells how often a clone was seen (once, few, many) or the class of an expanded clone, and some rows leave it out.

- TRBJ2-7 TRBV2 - TGTGCCAGCAGTGAAAGCCAGGCTTCCTACGAGCAGTACTTC CASSESQASYEQYF
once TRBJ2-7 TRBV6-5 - TGTGCCAGCCATGGTGTCCGGAGGCACTACGAGCAGTACTTC CASHGVRRHYEQYF
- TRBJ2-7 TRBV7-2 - TGTGCCAGCAGCTTCATCGGTAGCTCCTACGAGCAGTACTTC CASSFIGSSYEQYF
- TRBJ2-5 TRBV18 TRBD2 TGTGCCAGCTCACCGGCCCTAGCGGGTGAAGAGACCCAGTACTTC CASSPALAGEETQYF
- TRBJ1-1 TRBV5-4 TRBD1 TGTGCCAGCAGCTTAGACAGGGGCGCCACTGAAGCTTTCTTT CASSLDRGATEAFF
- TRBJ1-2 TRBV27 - TGTGCCAGCAGTTGGGGGGGGCCGAACTATGGCTACACCTTC CASSWGGPNYGYTF
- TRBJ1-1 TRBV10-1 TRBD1 TGCGCCAGCAGTGAGTCGGGACAGGGTGAAGCTTTCTTT CASSESGQGEAFF
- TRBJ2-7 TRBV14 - TGTGCCAGCAGCCAAAGGCCAGGGGAGCGCTCCTACGAGCAGTACTTC CASSQRPGERSYEQYF
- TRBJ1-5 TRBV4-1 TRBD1 TGCGCCAGCAGCCATACTCCAGGGGGCACTCAGCCCCAGCATTTT CASSHTPGGTQPQHF
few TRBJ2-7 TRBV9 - TGTGCCAGCAGCGAGGGGGAGGGCAACTCCTACGAGCAGTACTTC CASSEGEGNSYEQYF
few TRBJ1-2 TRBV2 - TGTGCCAGCAGTGAACAGGGGCAGCTTGGCTACACCTTC CASSEQGQLGYTF
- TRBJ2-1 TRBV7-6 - TGTGCCAGCAGCTTACGCAGCGGAAGCTCCTACAATGAGCAGTTCTTC CASSLRSGSSYNEQFF
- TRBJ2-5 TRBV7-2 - TGTGCCAGCAGCTATCGATCAGGGGTAGAGACCCAGTACTTC CASSYRSGVETQYF
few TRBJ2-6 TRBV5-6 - TGTGCCAGCAGCCCCAACAGGGTTTCTGGGGCCAACGTCCTGACTTTC CASSPNRVSGANVLTF
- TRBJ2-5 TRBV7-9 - TGTGCCAGCAGCTTAGTGGGGGACAAATGGACCCAGTACTTC CASSLVGDKWTQYF
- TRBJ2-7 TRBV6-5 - TGTGCCAGCAGTTACTCCGACAGCCTCTACGAGCAGTACTTC CASSYSDSLYEQYF
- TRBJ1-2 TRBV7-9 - TGTGCCAGCAGCTCCTGGACAGCTTATAACTATGGCTACACCTTC CASSSWTAYNYGYTF
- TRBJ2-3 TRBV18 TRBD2 TGTGCCAGCTCACGCGGGGGGAAGGCAGATACGCAGTATTTT CASSRGGKADTQYF
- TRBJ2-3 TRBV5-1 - TGCGCCAGCAGCCAGAGCAGGGTCCTATACACAGATACGCAGTATTTT CASSQSRVLYTDTQYF
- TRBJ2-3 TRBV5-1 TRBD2 TGCGCCAGCAGCTCCACGGGACTAGCGGGAGGCAGCACAGATACGCAGTATTTT CASSSTGLAGGSTDTQYF
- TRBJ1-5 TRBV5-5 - TGTGCCAGCAGCTCCCCTAAGGAGGGTAATCAGCCCCAGCATTTT CASSSPKEGNQPQHF
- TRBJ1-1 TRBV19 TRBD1 TGTGCCAGTAGTATAATTCTGGGCAGGGGGAGTGAAGCTTTCTTT CASSIILGRGSEAFF
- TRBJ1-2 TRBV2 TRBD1 TGTGCCGGGACAGTTCAAGCTAACTATGGCTACACCTTC CAGTVQANYGYTF
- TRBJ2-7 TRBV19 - TGTGCCAGTAGCGACAGTATTGAGTACGAGCAGTACTTC CASSDSIEYEQYF
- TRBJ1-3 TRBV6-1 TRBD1 TGTGCCAGCAGTGAAAGGGGACAGGCTGCTGGAAACACCATATATTTT CASSERGQAAGNTIYF
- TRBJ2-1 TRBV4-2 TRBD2 TGTGCCAGCAGCCAGATCGGGAGGGCCGTTGAGCAGTTCTTC CASSQIGRAVEQFF